The 21 T cell receptor beta chains below were found in one sample sequenced in a study of pediatric ulcerative colitis. Some clones are missing from TCRdb's copy, which holds only in-frame ones; the method was immunoSEQ multiplex PCR. The repertoire includes 40,000 to 60,000 clones, about four fifths of them detected once, and over 3% sits in the top ten. One to two pinch biopsies were taken from the rectum during colonoscopy. Sequencing was performed on gut tissue. Every receptor here comes from a girl between 5 and 17 years old with moderate ulcerative colitis.

J is TRBJ2-2 and V is TRBV28, with D tentatively TRBD2 (5 bases). The CDR3 runs to 12 residues. Germline lookup yields CDR1 MDHEN and CDR2 SYDVKM. V was pared by 8 bases and J by 5 bases, with 9 bases between. The CDR3 DNA reads TGTGCCAGCGGGAGTGGGACCGGGGAGCTGTTTTTT. It yields the protein CASGSGTGELFF.

The chain carries TRBV7-2 and TRBJ1-4; D is possibly TRBD1 (6 bases). CDR1 is SGHTA and CDR2 is FQGNSA in the germline V gene. V lost 4 bases to trimming and J lost 0 bases, with 6 bases between them. The CDR3 runs 14 residues. The CDR3 nucleotides are TGTGCCAGCAGCTACAGGGCAACTAATGAAAAACTGTTTTTT. The encoded protein is CASSYRATNEKLFF.

The chain joins TRBV2 to TRBJ2-3, with D possibly being TRBD2 (7 bases). The V end was cut by 5 bases, the J end by 0 bases, with 18 bases between. The CDR3 is 17 amino acids. Germline assignment: CDR1 SNHLY and CDR2 FYNNEI. CDR3: CASSPQREGVSTDTQYF. In nucleotides, the CDR3 is TGTGCCAGCAGTCCCCAAAGGGAGGGGGTCAGCACAGATACGCAGTATTTT. The full variable domain, with the rest looked up from reference TRBV2 and TRBJ2-3, is EPEVTQTPSHQVTQMGQEVILRCVPISNHLYFYWYRQILGQKVEFLVSFYNNEISEKSEIFDDQFSVERPDGSNFTLKIRSTKLEDSAMYFCASSPQREGVSTDTQYFGPGTRLTVL.

This chain uses TRBV21-1 with TRBJ1-5. TRBV21-1 is a listed pseudogene. The CDR3 consists of 14 residues. The CDR3 DNA sequence: TGTGCCAGCAGCAAGTCGGGGTGCAATCAGCCCCAGCATTTT. Translation gives CASSKSGCNQPQHF.

The chain couples TRBV5-1 to TRBJ2-3; TRBD1 agrees at 7 bases. V trimming: 2 bases; J trimming: 2 bases; junction bases outside the gene matches: 11. This CDR3 has 17 residues. Germline lookup yields CDR1 SGHRS and CDR2 YFSETQ. The CDR3 here is CASSFPQGVPLTDTQYF. Written as DNA, the CDR3 is TGCGCCAGCAGCTTTCCCCAGGGGGTACCACTCACAGATACGCAGTATTTT. Drawing the rest from reference TRBV5-1 and TRBJ2-3, the complete variable domain is KAGVTQTPRYLIKTRGQQVTLSCSPISGHRSVSWYQQTPGQGLQFLFEYFSETQRNKGNFPGRFSGRQFSNSRSEMNVSTLELGDSALYLCASSFPQGVPLTDTQYFGPGTRLTVL.

The chain carries TRBV2 and TRBJ1-2; 9 bases match TRBD1. The CDR3 is 17 residues long. CDR1 and CDR2 (germline): SNHLY, FYNNEI. The J segment lost 3 bases and the V segment lost 8 bases, leaving 16 bases of the junction unmatched. CDR3 sequence: CASGGGEGQGPYYGYTF. Here the CDR3 DNA reads TGTGCCAGCGGGGGAGGGGAAGGACAGGGGCCGTACTATGGCTACACCTTC. Together with reference TRBV2 and TRBJ1-2, the CDR3 gives the full variable domain: EPEVTQTPSHQVTQMGQEVILRCVPISNHLYFYWYRQILGQKVEFLVSFYNNEISEKSEIFDDQFSVERPDGSNFTLKIRSTKLEDSAMYFCASGGGEGQGPYYGYTFGSGTRLTVV.

The chain employs TRBV5-5 and TRBJ2-7; 7 bases line up with TRBD2. The CDR3 covers 14 residues. The V gene end was trimmed by 1 base and the J gene end by 0 bases; junction bases not matched to a gene: 1. Germline CDR1 and CDR2: SGHKS and YYEKEE (reference sequence). CDR3 sequence: CASSLRLASYEQYF. CDR3 nucleotides: TGTGCCAGCAGCTTGCGACTAGCCTCCTACGAGCAGTACTTC.

This clone is medium-sized (0.01 to 0.1%) by share. The J gene is TRBJ2-1, the V gene TRBV7-9; D possibly matches TRBD1 or TRBD2 (5 bases each). V was clipped by 4 bases and J by 9 bases, with 19 bases between them. The CDR3 is made up of 15 amino acids. Germline V gene lookup returns CDR1 SEHNR and CDR2 FQNEAQ (reference sequence). Here the CDR3 reads CASSSTGTRLSEQFF. The CDR3 coding sequence is TGTGCCAGCAGCTCAACCGGGACCCGCTTAAGTGAGCAGTTCTTC. The variable domain in full, completed from reference TRBV7-9 and TRBJ2-1, reads DTGVSQNPRHKITKRGQNVTFRCDPISEHNRLYWYRQTLGQGPEFLTYFQNEAQLEKSRLLSDRFSAERPKGSFSTLEIQRTEQGDSAMYLCASSSTGTRLSEQFFGPGTRLTVL.

The chain couples TRBV12-5 to TRBJ1-4, with TRBD1 identical over 9 bases. Trimming cost V 1 base and J 6 bases; bases outside gene matches: 6. Germline CDR1 LGHNT, CDR2 FRNRAP. This CDR3 contains 16 residues. This CDR3 is CASGLATGGAYEKLFF. The CDR3, as DNA: TGTGCTAGTGGTTTGGCCACAGGGGGCGCCTATGAAAAACTGTTTTTT.

This sequence joins TRBV15 and TRBJ2-3, with 7 bases identical to TRBD1. Germline trimming cut 0 bases from V and 1 base from J; bases unmatched to any gene: 4. The CDR3 contains 16 residues. Germline CDR1 and CDR2: LNHNV and YYDKDF (reference sequence). CDR3 DNA sequence: TGTGCCACCAGCAGAGATCCCGGGACAGGCACAGATACGCAGTATTTT. Translating it yields CATSRDPGTGTDTQYF. Supplemented by reference TRBV15 and TRBJ2-3, the full variable domain reads DAMVIQNPRYQVTQFGKPVTLSCSQTLNHNVMYWYQQKSSQAPKLLFHYYDKDFNNEADTPDNFQSRRPNTSFCFLDIRSPGLGDTAMYLCATSRDPGTGTDTQYFGPGTRLTVL.

This chain uses TRBV14 with TRBJ2-1; D is perhaps TRBD2 (5 bases). V was trimmed by 6 bases and J by 3 bases, leaving 12 bases between them. There are 14 residues in the CDR3. The germline CDR1 and CDR2 sequences are SGHDN and FVKESK. DNA of the CDR3: TGTGCCAGCAGAGGAGGCCGCTTCTACAATGAGCAGTTCTTC. Encoded protein: CASRGGRFYNEQFF.

V is TRBV6-6 and J is TRBJ2-1; D not resolved. Trimming cost V 7 bases and J 1 base, with 5 bases left between them. The CDR3 covers 12 residues. Germline lookup yields CDR1 MNHNY and CDR2 SVGAGI (reference sequence). The CDR3 here is CASTRSYNEQFF. The DNA of the CDR3 is TGTGCCAGCACCCGATCCTACAATGAGCAGTTCTTC.

This chain joins TRBV29-1 and TRBJ2-1, with unresolved D. Germline values: CDR1 SQVTM, CDR2 ANQGSEA. This CDR3 has 9 amino acids. Deletions cut 7 bases from V and 5 bases from J, with 3 bases between. The CDR3: CSADNEQFF. The CDR3 region has the DNA TGCAGCGCTGACAATGAGCAGTTCTTC.

The chain uses TRBV9 and TRBJ1-5, with D hard to call. The CDR3 length is 13 residues. Germline assignment: CDR1 SGDLS and CDR2 YYNGEE. V gave up 4 bases and J gave up 4 bases, with 9 bases separating them. The CDR3 sequence: CASSNQPNQPQHF. The DNA for the CDR3 is TGTGCCAGCAGCAATCAGCCGAATCAGCCCCAGCATTTT. The whole variable domain, remainder taken from reference TRBV9 and TRBJ1-5, is DSGVTQTPKHLITATGQRVTLRCSPRSGDLSVYWYQQSLDQGLQFLIQYYNGEERAKGNILERFSAQQFPDLHSELNLSSLELGDSALYFCASSNQPNQPQHFGDGTRLSIL.

The rearrangement links TRBV6-6 to TRBJ1-1; D unresolved. CDR1 MNHNY and CDR2 SVGAGI come from the germline V gene (reference sequence). This CDR3 has 13 amino acids. V was pared by 2 bases and J by 5 bases, with 9 bases between. This CDR3 is CASSYGVRTEAFF. In DNA, the CDR3 is TGTGCCAGCAGTTACGGGGTTCGGACTGAAGCTTTCTTT.

The chain has TRBV5-4 and TRBJ1-1, with 7 bases that match TRBD1. The CDR3 sequence is 13 residues long. Losses at the gene ends were 4 bases for V and 2 bases for J; bases not matched to a gene: 2. Germline values: CDR1 SGHNT, CDR2 YYREEE (reference sequence). The CDR3 sequence: CASSGTVNTEAFF. Here the CDR3 DNA reads TGTGCCAGCAGCGGGACAGTAAACACTGAAGCTTTCTTT.

The rearrangement uses TRBV7-2 and TRBJ1-6; 9 positions agree with TRBD1. This CDR3 comprises 15 residues. Germline trimming cut 7 bases from V and 5 bases from J; bases unmatched to any gene: 6. Germline-derived CDR1 and CDR2 are SGHTA and FQGNSA. The CDR3 is CASTVTGGNNSPLHF. CDR3 coding DNA: TGTGCCAGCACCGTAACAGGGGGCAATAATTCACCCCTCCACTTT. Full variable domain (remainder filled in from reference TRBV7-2 and TRBJ1-6): GAGVSQSPSNKVTEKGKDVELRCDPISGHTALYWYRQSLGQGLEFLIYFQGNSAPDKSGLPSDRFSAERTGGSVSTLTIQRTQQEDSAVYLCASTVTGGNNSPLHFGNGTRLTVT.

This chain uses TRBV5-4 with TRBJ2-7, with TRBD1 identical over 8 bases. Germline loops: CDR1 SGHNT, CDR2 YYREEE (reference sequence). Trimming took 0 bases from V and 2 from J; bases not matched to a gene: 7. This CDR3 spans 16 amino acids. CDR3 region: CASSLAPGQVTYEQYF. The CDR3 coding sequence is TGTGCCAGCAGCTTGGCCCCGGGACAGGTAACCTACGAGCAGTACTTC.

This clone was picked up a small number of times. The chain couples TRBV9 to TRBJ2-1; 8 positions agree with TRBD2. V shed 0 bases, J shed 8 bases, and the junction held 4 bases outside the gene matches. The CDR3 consists of 14 residues. The germline V gene encodes CDR1 SGDLS and CDR2 YYNGEE. CDR3 DNA sequence: TGTGCCAGCAGCGTAGAACCGGGGGGGCATGAGCAGTTCTTC. Amino acids: CASSVEPGGHEQFF.

The chain employs TRBV5-1 and TRBJ1-2; tentative D call: TRBD1 (6 bases). Trimming pared 4 bases from V and 2 bases from J, leaving 15 bases between. This CDR3 contains 15 residues. CDR1 is SGHRS and CDR2 is YFSETQ in the germline V gene. The CDR3 spells CASSVTTGTNYGYTF. CDR3 sequence (DNA): TGCGCCAGCAGCGTGACGACAGGTACGAACTATGGCTACACCTTC.

The chain couples TRBV7-8 to TRBJ2-3, with a possible D match to TRBD2 (5 bases). CDR1 is SGHVS, CDR2 FQNEAQ, per germline. The CDR3 runs 16 residues. The V gene lost 1 base and the J gene lost 6 bases, with 17 bases spanning the gap. This CDR3 reads CASSLGAARGFDTQYF. CDR3 coding DNA: TGTGCCAGCAGCTTAGGGGCGGCCCGCGGGTTCGATACGCAGTATTTT.